Listed below are T cell receptor beta chains from one sample, sequenced in a study of Ad26.COV2.S vaccination and SARS-CoV-2 variants. Only in-frame clones appear in the TCRdb table, and some are missing; sequencing was by immunoSEQ multiplex PCR. The sample shows around 300,000 clones, about 85% of them seen only once. This sample comprised peripheral blood, obtained in a trial of Ad26.COV2.S vaccine versus placebo. These receptors originate from a person aged 18 to 65 who received the Ad26.COV2.S COVID-19 vaccine or a placebo. The CDR3 runs from the conserved cysteine through the conserved F or W. A D gene is named only where the DNA matches it firmly. A row's size may be missing; if present it is once, few, many or a size class.

D	size	J	V	CDR3	DNA
TRBD2	NA	TRBJ2-7	TRBV5-4	CASSLFGGPGLIEQYF	TGTGCCAGCAGCTTGTTCGGAGGACCGGGACTAATAGAGCAGTACTTC
NA	NA	TRBJ2-1	TRBV9	CASSVALSETIPEQFF	TGTGCCAGCAGCGTAGCTCTGAGCGAGACCATACCGGAGCAGTTCTTC
TRBD1	NA	TRBJ2-2	TRBV7-8	CASSLAGTGSRTGELFF	TGTGCCAGCAGCTTAGCCGGGACAGGGTCCAGAACCGGGGAGCTGTTTTTT
TRBD2	NA	TRBJ2-3	TRBV7-2	CASSLAGSWREGTDTQYF	TGTGCCAGCAGCTTAGCAGGGTCATGGCGGGAGGGGACAGATACGCAGTATTTT
TRBD2	NA	TRBJ2-1	TRBV2	CASNGGSYNEQFF	TGTGCCAGCAATGGCGGGAGCTACAATGAGCAGTTCTTC
NA	NA	TRBJ1-2	TRBV6-2/TRBV6-3	CASSQQGRVSYGYTF	TGTGCCAGCAGTCAGCAAGGACGGGTCAGCTATGGCTACACCTTC
TRBD1	NA	TRBJ1-1	TRBV4-3	CASSQDNDQGALTEAFF	TGCGCCAGCAGCCAAGACAATGACCAGGGGGCGCTGACTGAAGCTTTCTTT
TRBD1	NA	TRBJ1-1	TRBV4-1	CASSQAADYYTGEEPEAFF	TGCGCCAGCAGCCAAGCCGCTGATTACTACACAGGGGAGGAACCTGAAGCTTTCTTT
NA	NA	TRBJ1-1	TRBV6-5	CASSYDQVSTEAFF	TGTGCCAGCAGTTACGATCAGGTATCCACTGAAGCTTTCTTT
NA	NA	TRBJ2-1	TRBV6-5	CASSRTERSWQFF	TGTGCCAGCAGCCGTACGGAGAGGAGCTGGCAGTTCTTC
NA	NA	TRBJ1-1	TRBV6-2/TRBV6-3	CASSVDPGTEAFF	TGTGCCAGCAGCGTAGACCCTGGCACTGAAGCTTTCTTT
NA	NA	TRBJ2-5	TRBV7-2	CASSFQGGVGETQYF	TGTGCCAGCAGCTTCCAAGGGGGGGTGGGAGAGACCCAGTACTTC
TRBD1	NA	TRBJ1-3	TRBV4-3	CASSNLGQDVFSGNTIYF	TGCGCCAGCAGCAACCTAGGACAGGACGTATTCTCTGGAAACACCATATATTTT
NA	NA	TRBJ2-1	TRBV6-5	CAAGRGAPLYNEQFF	TGTGCCGCGGGGCGAGGGGCCCCGTTATACAATGAGCAGTTCTTC
NA	few	TRBJ1-2	TRBV2	CASSDRREREGGYTF	TGTGCCAGCAGTGATCGGAGGGAAAGGGAAGGTGGCTACACCTTC
NA	once	TRBJ2-7	TRBV6-1	CASSEDRDSYEQYF	TGTGCCAGCAGTGAAGACAGGGATTCCTACGAGCAGTACTTC
NA	once	TRBJ1-1	TRBV19	CASSRGPLNTEAFF	TGTGCCAGTAGTAGGGGACCCCTGAACACTGAAGCTTTCTTT
TRBD2	NA	TRBJ2-5	TRBV5-1	CASSSRLAGVVSTQYF	TGCGCCAGCAGCTCAAGACTAGCGGGGGTCGTTTCGACCCAGTACTTC
NA	NA	TRBJ1-1	TRBV19	CATLRAGANTEAFF	TGTGCCACCCTCCGGGCAGGAGCAAACACTGAAGCTTTCTTT
NA	NA	TRBJ2-4	TRBV4-1	CASSPRARDRAAKNIQYF	TGCGCCAGCAGCCCCAGGGCCAGGGACCGGGCGGCCAAAAACATTCAGTACTTC
TRBD1	once	TRBJ1-1	TRBV12-3/TRBV12-4	CASSRDRRTEAFF	TGTGCCAGCAGTCGGGACAGGAGGACTGAAGCTTTCTTT
TRBD1	NA	TRBJ1-5	TRBV4-1	CASSQDPQGASSNQPQHF	TGCGCCAGCAGCCAAGATCCGCAGGGGGCTTCGAGCAATCAGCCCCAGCATTTT
TRBD2	NA	TRBJ2-3	TRBV5-4	CASSSPGLAGGKKDTQYF	TGTGCCAGCAGCTCGCCGGGACTAGCGGGGGGGAAAAAAGATACGCAGTATTTT
NA	NA	TRBJ1-3	TRBV10-3	CAITFSTDSGNTIYF	TGTGCCATCACGTTTAGTACAGACTCTGGAAACACCATATATTTT
TRBD1	NA	TRBJ2-3	TRBV5-6	CASSPGTGTDTQYF	TGTGCCAGCAGCCCAGGGACAGGCACAGATACGCAGTATTTT
NA	NA	TRBJ2-2	TRBV4-1	CASSQGYAGNTGELFF	TGCGCCAGCAGCCAAGGATATGCGGGGAACACCGGGGAGCTGTTTTTT
NA	NA	TRBJ1-3	TRBV9	CASSDGDGNTIYF	TGTGCCAGCAGCGATGGAGATGGAAACACCATATATTTT
TRBD2	NA	TRBJ2-7	TRBV4-2	CASSQVLAGGQIPYEQYF	TGTGCCAGCAGCCAAGTCTTAGCGGGGGGGCAAATCCCCTACGAGCAGTACTTC
TRBD2	NA	TRBJ2-1	TRBV7-3	CASSPTRTSGRVGSYNEQFF	TGTGCCAGCAGCCCGACCCGGACTAGCGGGAGGGTTGGCTCCTACAATGAGCAGTTCTTC
NA	NA	TRBJ2-1	TRBV7-2	CASSLEGQIIYNEQFF	TGTGCCAGCAGCTTAGAAGGGCAGATTATCTACAATGAGCAGTTCTTC
NA	NA	TRBJ2-2	TRBV29-1	CSSIKNTGELFF	TGCAGCTCCATAAAAAACACCGGGGAGCTGTTTTTT
TRBD2	few	TRBJ2-7	TRBV15	CATSRGTSGSYEQYF	TGTGCCACCAGCAGAGGGACTAGCGGCTCCTACGAGCAGTACTTC
TRBD1	NA	TRBJ1-1	TRBV7-2	CASSQGGLISEAFF	TGTGCCAGCAGCCAAGGGGGCCTGATTTCTGAAGCTTTCTTT
TRBD1	NA	TRBJ1-4	TRBV30	CAWNRGAGGEKLFF	TGTGCCTGGAACAGGGGGGCAGGTGGTGAAAAACTGTTTTTT
NA	NA	TRBJ2-2	TRBV30	CACKGALVAGELFF	TGTGCCTGTAAAGGAGCACTAGTCGCCGGGGAGCTGTTTTTT
NA	NA	TRBJ2-5	TRBV30	CAWSQSAETQYF	TGTGCCTGGAGCCAGTCAGCAGAGACCCAGTACTTC
TRBD1	NA	TRBJ2-3	TRBV10-3	CAISPGGSGTDTQYF	TGTGCCATCAGTCCAGGGGGCTCGGGTACAGATACGCAGTATTTT
TRBD1	NA	TRBJ1-5	TRBV5-6	CASSSYGTGGYGNQPQHF	TGTGCCAGCAGCTCCTACGGGACAGGGGGCTATGGCAATCAGCCCCAGCATTTT
TRBD2	NA	TRBJ2-1	TRBV9	CASSVEREGPNEQFF	TGTGCCAGCAGCGTAGAGCGGGAGGGCCCCAATGAGCAGTTCTTC
TRBD1	NA	TRBJ2-7	TRBV28	CASTSSGQGAGYEQYF	TGTGCCAGCACCTCCTCGGGACAGGGGGCGGGCTACGAGCAGTACTTC
TRBD1	NA	TRBJ2-2	TRBV28	CASKDRVSAGELFF	TGTGCCAGCAAAGACAGGGTTTCAGCCGGGGAGCTGTTTTTT
NA	NA	TRBJ1-2	TRBV7-2	CASSLKPQAGKTLHTF	TGTGCCAGCAGCTTAAAACCCCAGGCCGGAAAGACACTGCACACCTTC
NA	NA	TRBJ1-1	TRBV18	CASSSGQPTMNTEAFF	TGTGCCAGCTCATCGGGACAACCAACCATGAACACTGAAGCTTTCTTT
NA	NA	TRBJ2-7	TRBV4-3	CASSQDAGNYEQYF	TGCGCCAGCAGCCAAGATGCGGGGAACTACGAGCAGTACTTC
TRBD1	NA	TRBJ1-4	TRBV7-8	CASSPGTEGKLFF	TGTGCCAGCAGCCCCGGGACAGAAGGAAAACTGTTTTTT
TRBD1	NA	TRBJ1-5	TRBV7-2	CASSSLDRNPSNQPQHF	TGTGCCAGCAGCTCCCTGGACAGGAACCCTAGCAATCAGCCCCAGCATTTT
NA	once	TRBJ2-7	TRBV28	CASSLESPSYEQYF	TGTGCCAGCAGTCTGGAGTCCCCTTCCTACGAGCAGTACTTC
NA	NA	TRBJ1-3	TRBV2	CASSEQIPSGNTIYF	TGTGCCAGCAGTGAACAGATTCCCTCTGGAAACACCATATATTTT
NA	NA	TRBJ1-2	TRBV6-1	CASSDVAVRVHYGYTF	TGTGCCAGCAGTGACGTCGCCGTGAGAGTCCACTATGGCTACACCTTC
NA	NA	TRBJ1-4	TRBV30	CAWGPKLVSDEKLFF	TGTGCCTGGGGGCCGAAGTTGGTTTCGGATGAAAAACTGTTTTTT
NA	NA	TRBJ2-1	TRBV7-8	CASSLGRGQSYNEQFF	TGTGCCAGCAGCCTGGGGAGGGGGCAATCCTACAATGAGCAGTTCTTC
NA	NA	TRBJ1-1	TRBV3-1/TRBV3-2	CASSQMGSTEAFF	TGTGCCAGCAGCCAGATGGGGAGCACTGAAGCTTTCTTT
NA	NA	TRBJ1-5	TRBV5-1	CASSLAGRSNQPQHF	TGCGCCAGCAGCTTGGCCGGTCGTAGCAATCAGCCCCAGCATTTT
TRBD2	NA	TRBJ2-1	TRBV27	CASSFLWTSGRYSEQFF	TGTGCCAGCAGTTTTTTATGGACTAGCGGGAGGTACAGTGAGCAGTTCTTC
NA	NA	TRBJ1-2	TRBV10-3	CAISERVGVGGRSSNYGYTF	TGTGCCATCAGTGAAAGAGTCGGCGTCGGGGGACGTTCGTCTAACTATGGCTACACCTTC
TRBD1	NA	TRBJ1-2	TRBV27	CASSFRDRGRGYTF	TGTGCCAGCAGTTTCCGGGACAGGGGTCGTGGCTACACCTTC